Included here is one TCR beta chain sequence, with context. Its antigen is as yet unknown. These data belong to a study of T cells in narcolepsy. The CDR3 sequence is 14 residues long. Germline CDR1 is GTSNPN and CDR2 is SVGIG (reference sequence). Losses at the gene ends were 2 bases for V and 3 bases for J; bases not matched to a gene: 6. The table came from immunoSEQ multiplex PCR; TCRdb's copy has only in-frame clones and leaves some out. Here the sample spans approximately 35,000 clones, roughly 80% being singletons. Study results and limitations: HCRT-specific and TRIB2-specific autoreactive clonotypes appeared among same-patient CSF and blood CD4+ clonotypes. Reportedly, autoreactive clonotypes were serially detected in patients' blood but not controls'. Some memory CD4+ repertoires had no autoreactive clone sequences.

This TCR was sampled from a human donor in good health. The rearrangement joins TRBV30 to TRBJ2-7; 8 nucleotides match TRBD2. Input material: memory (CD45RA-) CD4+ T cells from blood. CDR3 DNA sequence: TGTGCCTGGAGTCTCGGGCTAGCGGGCTACGAGCAGTACTTC. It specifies CAWSLGLAGYEQYF.